This is a list of T cell receptor beta chains from one sample in a study of T cells expressing NK-cell markers. After re-calling the 5' RACE reads, TCRdb lists one entry per CDR3 protein, DNA absent. Listed are 350,000 to 500,000 distinct CDR3 sequences; 7.3% falls within the top ten. Material for sequencing was blood T cells: a sorted CD56 or NKG2C T cell subset, CD4+ or CD8+ T cells, or bulk PBMC T cells (not recorded which). These receptors were taken from a woman between 18 and 75 years old in good health. Both conserved end residues are part of each CDR3.

V: TRBV3-1
J: TRBJ2-1
CDR3: CASSLPQSRDEQFF

V: TRBV12-3/TRBV12-4
J: TRBJ2-3
CDR3: CASSLHSGTTDTQYF

V: TRBV7-9
J: TRBJ1-5
CDR3: CASSLGPLQPQHF

V: TRBV7-8
J: TRBJ2-2
CDR3: CAGRANTGELFF

V: TRBV7-2
J: TRBJ2-5
CDR3: CASSLARRAVARAETQYF

V: TRBV29-1
J: TRBJ2-3
CDR3: CSVVGGRQVSTDTQYF

V: TRBV7-2
J: TRBJ1-2
CDR3: CASSQDRDFGYTF

V: TRBV15
J: TRBJ1-5
CDR3: CATSSEEGFLPHF

V: TRBV7-2
J: TRBJ2-3
CDR3: CASSTTRGVFADTQYF

V: TRBV10-2
J: TRBJ1-3
CDR3: CASSEVRSASSGNTIYF

V: TRBV4-3
J: TRBJ2-7
CDR3: CASSVSGRASEQYF

V: TRBV7-2
J: TRBJ1-1
CDR3: CASTFELDRTEAFF

V: TRBV11-2
J: TRBJ2-3
CDR3: CASSLGGGAGTDTQYF

V: TRBV18
J: TRBJ2-2
CDR3: CASSPPGQGAIGELFF

V: TRBV5-1
J: TRBJ1-1
CDR3: CASSLPGTGTEAFF

V: TRBV5-1
J: TRBJ2-1
CDR3: CASSEGNSYNEQFF

V: TRBV6-2/TRBV6-3
J: TRBJ2-1
CDR3: CASRGTGVFYNEQFF

V: TRBV19
J: TRBJ1-5
CDR3: CASSIRRGQGYQPQHF

V: TRBV5-6
J: TRBJ1-2
CDR3: CASSPRALQVSGYTF

V: TRBV7-9
J: TRBJ2-7
CDR3: CASSWADPEQYF

V: TRBV5-5
J: TRBJ2-4
CDR3: CASSLGQGTNIQYF

V: TRBV4-1
J: TRBJ2-2
CDR3: CASSHPTSGGVTGELFF

V: TRBV20-1
J: TRBJ2-1
CDR3: CSARANWRQGGMSEQFF

V: TRBV10-3
J: TRBJ1-1
CDR3: CAISESATVANTEAFF

V: TRBV5-6
J: TRBJ1-2
CDR3: CASSAGQRSYGYTF

V: TRBV5-1
J: TRBJ2-7
CDR3: CASSLVSASYEQYF

V: TRBV7-8
J: TRBJ1-5
CDR3: CASSPGTGTIQPQHF

V: TRBV6-1
J: TRBJ2-3
CDR3: CASSGLADTDTQYF

V: TRBV6-1
J: TRBJ2-2
CDR3: CASRTGGDTGELFF

V: TRBV15
J: TRBJ2-6
CDR3: CATSRDGVHNSGANVLTF

V: TRBV7-9
J: TRBJ1-2
CDR3: CASSSGNSPRGYTF

V: TRBV12-3/TRBV12-4
J: TRBJ2-3
CDR3: CASSWSEFTDTQYF

V: TRBV10-3
J: TRBJ2-3
CDR3: CAISERDTQYF

V: TRBV4-3
J: TRBJ2-5
CDR3: CASSQDITYQGKETQYF

V: TRBV5-4
J: TRBJ2-3
CDR3: CASSLNTVPTDTQYF

V: TRBV7-2
J: TRBJ2-1
CDR3: CASSRYPGLAGGWQFF

V: TRBV30
J: TRBJ2-1
CDR3: CAWSLQYNEQFF

V: TRBV5-1
J: TRBJ1-2
CDR3: CASSLSPGNYGYTF

V: TRBV7-9
J: TRBJ1-4
CDR3: CASSPRDIEKLFF

V: TRBV7-9
J: TRBJ2-7
CDR3: CASSLEGYGEQYF

V: TRBV4-2
J: TRBJ1-2
CDR3: CASSQDLTGTLYGYTF

V: TRBV12-3/TRBV12-4
J: TRBJ2-1
CDR3: CASSLVSQGAREQFF

V: TRBV14
J: TRBJ1-2
CDR3: CASSQRSQTNYGYTF

V: TRBV20-1
J: TRBJ2-5
CDR3: CSARTVETQYF

V: TRBV7-9
J: TRBJ2-3
CDR3: CASSVTRDTQYF

V: TRBV4-3
J: TRBJ2-4
CDR3: CASSQTTALIQYF

V: TRBV3-1
J: TRBJ2-3
CDR3: CASSPSPSRGGDTQYF

V: TRBV29-1
J: TRBJ2-7
CDR3: CSVVGAYEQYF

V: TRBV6-5
J: TRBJ2-1
CDR3: CASSYQGAQNDEQFF

V: TRBV29-1
J: TRBJ2-7
CDR3: CSVHLAVTYEQYF

V: TRBV9
J: TRBJ2-1
CDR3: CASSVASGGLTDEQFF

V: TRBV29-1
J: TRBJ1-1
CDR3: CSVSRDPNTEAFF

V: TRBV7-2
J: TRBJ1-5
CDR3: CASSRSTGGNQPQHF